The 18 T cell receptor beta chains presented below share a single source sample, sequenced in a study of metastatic and nonmetastatic thyroid tumors. TCRdb re-called the PCR reads through MiXCR. The profile shows around 13,000 clones, about 12% of them singletons. No patient received treatment before thyroid surgery. Material: blood. Source of these receptors: a female donor with papillary thyroid cancer or a benign thyroid nodule (not recorded which). Some clones in this sample may be carry-over from other donors' samples.

Ten or more counts support this clone. The rearrangement uses TRBV11-1 and TRBJ2-7, with 10 bases that match TRBD2. J was trimmed by 6 bases and V by 1 base; bases with no gene match: 9. Germline values: CDR1 SGHAT, CDR2 FQDESV (reference sequence). This CDR3 spans 16 amino acids. This CDR3 reads CASSLDGASGRREQYF. The CDR3 bases are TGTGCCAGCAGCTTAGACGGTGCTAGCGGGAGACGCGAGCAGTACTTC. The full variable domain, its missing parts supplied by reference TRBV11-1 and TRBJ2-7, is EAEVAQSPRYKITEKSQAVAFWCDPISGHATLYWYRQILGQGPELLVQFQDESVVDDSQLPKDRFSAERLKGVDSTLKIQPAELGDSAMYLCASSLDGASGRREQYFGPGTRLTVT.

By sample share, this clone is medium-sized. V and J are TRBV6-1 and TRBJ2-6, with unresolved D. CDR3 length: 16 residues. Germline CDR1 and CDR2: MNHNS and SASEGT. Trimming cost V 6 bases and J 0 bases, with 12 bases left between them. The CDR3, as DNA: TGTGCCAGCAGGCCACTTGTTTACTCTGGGGCCAACGTCCTGACTTTC. Encoded protein: CASRPLVYSGANVLTF.

At least ten counts were recorded for this clone. V usage is TRBV6-4 and J usage is TRBJ1-5; D unclear. In germline, CDR1 is MRHNA, CDR2 SNTAGT. With 3 bases removed from V and 3 bases from J, the gap between germline ends came to 6 bases. The CDR3 runs to 13 residues. The CDR3 DNA reads TGTGCCAGCAGTGAGACGTACAATCAGCCCCAGCATTTT. Amino acid sequence: CASSETYNQPQHF.

The sample holds many counts of this clone. This chain uses TRBV7-3 with TRBJ2-3, with 8 bases aligning to TRBD2. The CDR3 runs 15 residues. V lost 6 bases, J lost 1 base, and 6 bases stayed unmatched. Germline CDR1 and CDR2: SGHTA and FQGTGA. The CDR3 DNA sequence: TGTGCCAGCAGGGTGGGACTAGGTGGCACAGATACGCAGTATTTT. Protein product: CASRVGLGGTDTQYF.

Ten or more counts support this clone. This chain joins TRBV30 and TRBJ2-2; 8 bases are shared with TRBD2. V lost 4 bases to trimming and J lost 4 bases; unmatched junction nucleotides: 8. The CDR3 extends over 15 amino acids. Germline CDR1 reads GTSNPN; CDR2 reads SVGIG (reference sequence). The CDR3 DNA sequence: TGTGCCTGGAACTCCGGGACTAGGGTCACCGGGGAGCTGTTTTTT. Residues: CAWNSGTRVTGELFF.

This clone was seen many times. The CDR3 DNA is TGCGCCAGCAGCTCTGGGCAGGGGGGCACAGATACGCAGTATTTT. Protein: CASSSGQGGTDTQYF. The rearrangement joins TRBV5-1 to TRBJ2-3; 7 nucleotides agree with TRBD1. The CDR3 covers 15 residues. V shed 3 bases and J 1 base; nucleotides not matched to a gene: 5. Germline CDR1 is SGHRS and CDR2 is YFSETQ.

This clone was detected a few times. The rearrangement joins TRBV27 to TRBJ1-6, with unresolved D. The CDR3 covers 13 residues. The V end lost 5 bases, the J end lost 10 bases, and 12 bases lay between the germline ends. The V gene's germline CDR1 is MNHEY and CDR2 SMNVEV (reference sequence). The CDR3 loop is CASSPFERSPLHF. The CDR3 DNA is TGTGCCAGCAGTCCTTTTGAAAGGTCACCCCTCCACTTT.

Ten or more counts support this clone. The chain combines TRBV7-8 with TRBJ2-5; D may be TRBD1 (5 bases). Deletions cut 4 bases from V and 7 bases from J, with 7 bases between. CDR1 SGHVS and CDR2 FQNEAQ come from the germline V gene. The CDR3 covers 11 residues. CDR3 loop: CASSSGRTQYF. CDR3 in DNA: TGTGCCAGCAGCTCAGGGCGGACCCAGTACTTC.

This clone showed up many times. The chain uses TRBV4-1 and TRBJ1-1; D gene ambiguous. The CDR3 is 13 amino acids. From germline, CDR1 is MGHRA and CDR2 YSYEKL. Deletions cut 4 bases from V and 4 bases from J, with 10 bases between. CDR3 sequence (DNA): TGCGCCAGCAGCCTTTTTGGGAGCACTGAAGCTTTCTTT. It codes for CASSLFGSTEAFF.

A remark on this clone: Mismatch with germline at one junction end may stem from a read error. The chain links TRBV5-1 to TRBJ1-2; 8 bases map to TRBD1. Germline CDR1 and CDR2: SGHRS and YFSETQ. The CDR3 runs to 15 residues. The CDR3 coding sequence is TGCACCAGCAGTTCGGGACAGGCAGCTAACTATGGCTACACCTTC. Protein sequence: CTSSSGQAANYGYTF.

This clone has a count of ten or more. The gene calls are TRBV5-1 and TRBJ2-7; 9 positions agree with TRBD1. V shed 2 bases and J 6 bases; nucleotides not matched to a gene: 6. The CDR3 has 14 amino acids. The germline CDR1 and CDR2 sequences are SGHRS and YFSETQ. CDR3 DNA: TGCGCCAGCAGCTTATCACAGGGGGCCGGCGAGCAGTACTTC. Its translation is CASSLSQGAGEQYF.

This clone was detected many times. The chain joins TRBV7-2 to TRBJ1-4; D is ambiguous. The germline gives CDR1 SGHTA, CDR2 FQGNSA. The CDR3 is made up of 14 amino acids. Trimming took 5 bases from V and 0 from J, leaving 7 bases between them. CDR3 nucleotides: TGTGCCAGCAGCAGGGTTACAACTAATGAAAAACTGTTTTTT. Translating it yields CASSRVTTNEKLFF.

There are a few counts of this clone. This may be a read error: a much more frequent sequence differs by one nucleotide. The gene calls are TRBV5-8 and TRBJ1-6, with D uncertain. The CDR3 spans 15 residues. Germline V gene sequence: CDR1 SGHTS, CDR2 YDEGEE. The CDR3 is CAGSLGDGNNSPLHF. The CDR3, as DNA: TGTGCCGGCAGCTTGGGCGACGGAAATAATTCACCCCTCCACTTT.

This clone has ten or more counts. The genes are TRBV29-1 and TRBJ1-2; 11 nucleotides align to TRBD1. Germline V gene data show CDR1 as SQVTM and CDR2 as ANQGSEA. With V trimmed by 4 bases and J by 6 bases, 10 bases remained unmatched. CDR3 length equals 15 residues. For the CDR3, the DNA is TGCAGCGTTGGGGGGGACAGGGGGTCTTTGGATGGCTACACCTTC. It is translated as CSVGGDRGSLDGYTF.

This clone was observed many times. The chain joins TRBV30 to TRBJ2-1; maybe TRBD2 (5 bases). V was trimmed by 4 bases and J by 3 bases, leaving 13 bases between them. The CDR3 has 14 residues. Germline CDR1 and CDR2: GTSNPN and SVGIG (reference sequence). CDR3 coding DNA: TGTGCCTGGACCCGCGGCGGGTACTACAATGAGCAGTTCTTC. It is translated as CAWTRGGYYNEQFF.

This clone is classed as medium-sized (0.01 to 0.1%). The chain is built from TRBV28 and TRBJ1-1; the match to TRBD1 covers 8 bases. This CDR3 is built from 13 residues. V trimming: 6 bases; J trimming: 7 bases; junction bases outside the gene matches: 7. Germline V gene data show CDR1 as MDHEN and CDR2 as SYDVKM. CDR3 loop: CASRGQGVIEAFF. CDR3 nucleotides: TGTGCCAGCAGAGGACAGGGAGTAATTGAAGCTTTCTTT.

This clone was counted many times. The V and J genes are TRBV5-1 and TRBJ2-1, with D uncertain. The CDR3 is 12 amino acids. Per the germline V gene, CDR1 is SGHRS and CDR2 is YFSETQ. V lost 2 bases and J lost 6, with 6 bases in between. DNA for the CDR3: TGCGCCAGCAGCTTTGGCGGCAATGAGCAGTTCTTC. Its translation: CASSFGGNEQFF.

This clone was detected only a few times. This may be a read error: a much more frequent sequence differs by one nucleotide. The chain recombines TRBV18 with TRBJ2-3, with unresolved D. Germline CDR1 reads KGHSH; CDR2 reads LQKENI. The CDR3 contains 13 residues. V was pared by 6 bases and J by 5 bases, with 12 bases between. The CDR3 sequence is CASSAHTKDTQYF. Here the CDR3 DNA reads TGTGCCAGCTCCGCCCATACTAAAGATACGCAGTATTTT.